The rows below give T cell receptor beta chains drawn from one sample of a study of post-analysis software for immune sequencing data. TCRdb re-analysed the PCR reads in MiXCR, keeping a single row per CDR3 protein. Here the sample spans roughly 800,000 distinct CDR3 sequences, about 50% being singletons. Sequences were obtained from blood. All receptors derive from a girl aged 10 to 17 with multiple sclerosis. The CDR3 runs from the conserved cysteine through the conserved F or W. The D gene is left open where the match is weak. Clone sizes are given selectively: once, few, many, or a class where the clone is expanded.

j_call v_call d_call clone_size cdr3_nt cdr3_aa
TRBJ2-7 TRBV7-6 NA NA TGTGCCAGCAGCTTGGGACACCTGAGCTCCTACGAGCAGTACTTC CASSLGHLSSYEQYF
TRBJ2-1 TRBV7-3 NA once TGTGCCAGCAGCTTAAGCCCAGGGATCTCCTACAATGAGCAGTTCTTC CASSLSPGISYNEQFF
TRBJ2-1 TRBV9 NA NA TGTGCCAGCAGCGCGCCCGGGAGAGGGTATGAGCAGTTCTTC CASSAPGRGYEQFF
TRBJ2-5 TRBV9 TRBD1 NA TGTGCCAGCAGCGTAGGGGGACAGGGATTGTCCCAGTACTTC CASSVGGQGLSQYF
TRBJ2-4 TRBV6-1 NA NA TGTGCCAGCACCGGAAGGGACCCCGGGACAAGCAATCTAAACATTCAGTACTTC CASTGRDPGTSNLNIQYF
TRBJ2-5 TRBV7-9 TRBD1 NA TGTGCCAGCAGCCCCCCAAACAACAGGGGGGAGACCCAGTACTTC CASSPPNNRGETQYF
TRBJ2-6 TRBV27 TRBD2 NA TGTGCCAGCAGTTTTACATTGGGGGGGAAGAGGGGGGCCAACGTCCTGACTTTC CASSFTLGGKRGANVLTF
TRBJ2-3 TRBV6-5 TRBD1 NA TGTGCCAGCAGTTACGCTTTGGGGACAGGAAGCACAGATACGCAGTATTTT CASSYALGTGSTDTQYF
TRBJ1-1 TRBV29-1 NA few TGCAGCGTTGTTCTCGGGGGGGAGGACCTGAACACTGAAGCTTTCTTT CSVVLGGEDLNTEAFF
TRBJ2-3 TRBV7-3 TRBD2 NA TGTGCCAGCAGCCCGTCCGCGGCGGGGGAGCAGTATTTT CASSPSAAGEQYF
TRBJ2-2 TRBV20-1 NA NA TGCAGTGCTAGGGCAGCCGCGAACACCGGGGAGCTGTTTTTT CSARAAANTGELFF
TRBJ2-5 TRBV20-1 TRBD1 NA TGCAGTGCTAGAGCTTATGACAGGGGATCAAGGGAGACCCAGTACTTC CSARAYDRGSRETQYF
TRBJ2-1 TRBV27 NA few TGTGCCAGCAGTCCACGGCTCCCCTACAATGAGCAGTTCTTC CASSPRLPYNEQFF
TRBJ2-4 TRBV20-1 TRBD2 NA TGCAGTGCTAGATTGAGCGGGATAGCCAAAAACATTCAGTACTTC CSARLSGIAKNIQYF
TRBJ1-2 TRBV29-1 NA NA TGCAGCGGCCGTCTAACTAACTATGGCTACACCTTC CSGRLTNYGYTF
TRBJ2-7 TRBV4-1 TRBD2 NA TGCGCCAGCAGCCAAGTGATAGCGGGAGGAACGAGGTACGCCTACGAGCAGTACTTC CASSQVIAGGTRYAYEQYF